What follows is one TCR beta chain and its context. The CDR3 runs to 15 residues. V dropped 3 bases and J dropped 4 bases, with 15 bases sitting between them. Germline V CDR1 and CDR2: MDHEN, SYDVKM. This sample is drawn from a study of blood T cell repertoires in COVID-19. In the authors' workflow: Amplification from reference gene primers served as the basis for estimated nucleated cell counts. Some clones are missing from TCRdb's copy, which holds only in-frame ones; the method was immunoSEQ multiplex PCR. V, J and clone size are those of that table, while D and trimming were read from the DNA. Of a few hundred thousand clones in the sample, 89% were seen once. Participants, 18 to 89 years old, spanned about two dozen US areas. Exposed enrollees encountered a COVID-19 case at some point within 2 weeks before study entry.

The sequence was collected from a woman aged 50 to 60 who had been exposed to COVID-19. The sample taken for sequencing was PBMCs or T cells enriched from blood (not recorded which). The rearrangement links TRBV28 to TRBJ1-2; no clear D. Here the CDR3 DNA reads TGTGCCAGCAGTTTCTGGGCCTCTCGGGGCTATGGCTACACCTTC. Residues: CASSFWASRGYGYTF.